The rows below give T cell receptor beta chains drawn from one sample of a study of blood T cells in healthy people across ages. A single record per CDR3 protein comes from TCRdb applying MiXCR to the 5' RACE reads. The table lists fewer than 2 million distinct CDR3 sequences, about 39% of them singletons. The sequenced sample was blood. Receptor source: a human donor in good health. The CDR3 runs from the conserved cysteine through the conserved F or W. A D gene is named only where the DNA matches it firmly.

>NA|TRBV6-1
CASSFFRGPDNGYTF
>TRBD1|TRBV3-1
CASSRYVQGAYGYTF
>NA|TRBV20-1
CSHPLGLTALYSNQPQHF
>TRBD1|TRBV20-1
CSARDERQGTPYEQYF
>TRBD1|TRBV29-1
CSVGGDRGYEQYF
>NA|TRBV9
CASSVGGGASGEQFF
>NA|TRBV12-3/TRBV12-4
CASSSGGFYGYTF
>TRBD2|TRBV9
CASGPRGLAGVNEQFF
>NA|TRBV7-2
CASSLVRGRQETQYF
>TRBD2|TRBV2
CASSALTSGTDTQYF
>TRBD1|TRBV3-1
CASSQEGGRGSAGGTQYF
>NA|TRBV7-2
CASSLAPTGNYGYTF
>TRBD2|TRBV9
CASSASLAGGLETQYF
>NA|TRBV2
CASHYTTDTQYF
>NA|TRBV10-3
CASLRQKDSPLHF
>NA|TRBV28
CASSFQGPETYEQYF
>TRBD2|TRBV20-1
CSARMILAGGSYEQYF
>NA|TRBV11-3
CASSPREKSYNEQFF
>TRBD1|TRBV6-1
CASNPGTVPYNEQFF
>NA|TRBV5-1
CASSLETAQETQYF
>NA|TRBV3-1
CASSQVLGSAQHF
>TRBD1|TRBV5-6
CASSLQGILREQYF
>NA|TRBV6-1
CASSDGWNEQFF
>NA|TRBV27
CASSLSRGVPPQETQYF
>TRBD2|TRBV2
CAIILAGGNEQFF
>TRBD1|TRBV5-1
CASQLRQGTNYGYTF
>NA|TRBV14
CASSQDQRQATQYF